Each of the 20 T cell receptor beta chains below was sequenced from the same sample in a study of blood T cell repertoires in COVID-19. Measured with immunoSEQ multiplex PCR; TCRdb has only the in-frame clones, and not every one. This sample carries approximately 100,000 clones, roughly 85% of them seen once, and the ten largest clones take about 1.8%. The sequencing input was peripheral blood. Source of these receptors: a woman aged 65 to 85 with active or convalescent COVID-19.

The DNA for the CDR3 is TGTGCCAGCAGTCCCCGGCAGGTGCGACAGCATTTT. Translation gives CASSPRQVRQHF. V usage is TRBV6-2 or TRBV6-3 and J usage is TRBJ1-5; D is uncertain. Germline V gene sequence: CDR1 MNHEY, CDR2 SVGEGT. Trimming removed 5 bases from V and 13 bases from J, with 15 bases in between. CDR3 length equals 12 residues.

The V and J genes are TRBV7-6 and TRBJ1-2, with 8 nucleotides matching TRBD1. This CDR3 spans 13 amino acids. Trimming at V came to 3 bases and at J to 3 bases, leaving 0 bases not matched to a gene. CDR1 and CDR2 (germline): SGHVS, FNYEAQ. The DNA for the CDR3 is TGTGCCAGCAGCTTGGGACAGGACTATGGCTACACCTTC. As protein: CASSLGQDYGYTF. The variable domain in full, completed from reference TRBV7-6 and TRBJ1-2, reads GAGVSQSPRYKVTKRGQDVALRCDPISGHVSLYWYRQALGQGPEFLTYFNYEAQQDKSGLPNDRFSAERPEGSISTLTIQRTEQRDSAMYRCASSLGQDYGYTFGSGTRLTVV.

The CDR3 protein is CASSVLANTGELFF. The DNA of the CDR3 is TGTGCCAGCAGCGTATTAGCGAACACCGGGGAGCTGTTTTTT. The chain carries TRBV9 and TRBJ2-2; D is undetermined. This CDR3 comprises 14 residues. Germline CDR1 is SGDLS and CDR2 is YYNGEE. With 1 base removed from V and 0 bases from J, the gap between germline ends came to 4 bases. Full variable domain (outside the CDR3, taken from reference TRBV9 and TRBJ2-2): DSGVTQTPKHLITATGQRVTLRCSPRSGDLSVYWYQQSLDQGLQFLIQYYNGEERAKGNILERFSAQQFPDLHSELNLSSLELGDSALYFCASSVLANTGELFFGEGSRLTVL.

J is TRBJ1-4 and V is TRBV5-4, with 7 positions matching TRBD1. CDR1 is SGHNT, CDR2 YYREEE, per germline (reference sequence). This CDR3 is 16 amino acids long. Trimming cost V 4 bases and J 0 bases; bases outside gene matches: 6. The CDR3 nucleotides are TGTGCCAGCAGCAGTGGACAGGCCTCAACTAATGAAAAACTGTTTTTT. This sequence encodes CASSSGQASTNEKLFF.

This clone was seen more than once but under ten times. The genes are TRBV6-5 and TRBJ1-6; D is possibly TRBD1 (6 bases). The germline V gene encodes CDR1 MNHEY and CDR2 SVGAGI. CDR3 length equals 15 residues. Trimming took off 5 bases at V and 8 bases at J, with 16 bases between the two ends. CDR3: CASSPGGRGDSPLHF. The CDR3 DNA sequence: TGTGCCAGCAGTCCCGGCGGGAGGGGGGATTCACCCCTCCACTTT.

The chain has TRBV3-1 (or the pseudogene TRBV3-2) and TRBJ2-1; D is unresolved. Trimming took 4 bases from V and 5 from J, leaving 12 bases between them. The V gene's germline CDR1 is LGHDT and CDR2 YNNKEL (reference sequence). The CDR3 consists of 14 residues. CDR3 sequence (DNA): TGTGCCAGCAGCCCCACCCGTACTAACAATGAGCAGTTCTTC. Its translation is CASSPTRTNNEQFF.

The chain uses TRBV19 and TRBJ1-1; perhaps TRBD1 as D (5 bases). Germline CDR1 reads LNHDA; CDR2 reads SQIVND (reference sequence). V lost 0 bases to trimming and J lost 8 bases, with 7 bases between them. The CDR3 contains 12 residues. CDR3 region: CASSIENREAFF. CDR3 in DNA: TGTGCCAGTAGTATAGAGAACAGGGAAGCTTTCTTT.

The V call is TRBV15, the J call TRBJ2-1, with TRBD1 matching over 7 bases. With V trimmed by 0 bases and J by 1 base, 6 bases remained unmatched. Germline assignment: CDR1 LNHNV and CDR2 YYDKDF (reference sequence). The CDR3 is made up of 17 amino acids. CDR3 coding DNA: TGTGCCACCAGCAGAGATACCGTGACAGGGTCCTACAATGAGCAGTTCTTC. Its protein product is CATSRDTVTGSYNEQFF.

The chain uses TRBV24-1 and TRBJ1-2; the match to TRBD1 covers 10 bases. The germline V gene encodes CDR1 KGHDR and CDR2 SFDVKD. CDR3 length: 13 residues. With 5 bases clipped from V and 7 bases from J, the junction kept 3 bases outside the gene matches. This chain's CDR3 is CATSGQGAGGYTF. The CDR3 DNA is TGTGCCACCAGTGGACAGGGGGCGGGTGGCTACACCTTC.

CDR3 region: CASNWGGQETQYF. The CDR3, as DNA: TGTGCCAGCAATTGGGGGGGCCAAGAGACCCAGTACTTC. V is TRBV2 and J is TRBJ2-5; 7 bases agree with TRBD2. The CDR3 is made up of 13 amino acids. V lost 7 bases and J lost 1; bases outside the gene matches: 3. Germline-derived CDR1 and CDR2 are SNHLY and FYNNEI.

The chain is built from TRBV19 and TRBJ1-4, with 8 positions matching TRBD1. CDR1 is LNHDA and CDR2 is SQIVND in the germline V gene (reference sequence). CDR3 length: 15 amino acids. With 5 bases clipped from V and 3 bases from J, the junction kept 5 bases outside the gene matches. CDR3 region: CASSFIQGANEKLFF. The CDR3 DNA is TGTGCCAGTAGTTTCATACAGGGGGCTAATGAAAAACTGTTTTTT. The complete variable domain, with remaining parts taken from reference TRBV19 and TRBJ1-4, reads DGGITQSPKYLFRKEGQNVTLSCEQNLNHDAMYWYRQDPGQGLRLIYYSQIVNDFQKGDIAEGYSVSREKKESFPLTVTSAQKNPTAFYLCASSFIQGANEKLFFGSGTQLSVL.

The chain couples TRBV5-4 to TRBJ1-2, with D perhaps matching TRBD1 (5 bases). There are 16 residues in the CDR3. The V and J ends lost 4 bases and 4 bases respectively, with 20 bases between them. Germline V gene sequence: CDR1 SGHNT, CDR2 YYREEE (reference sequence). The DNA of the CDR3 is TGTGCCAGCAGCAACCAATACCAGGGTCTGGGCTATGGCTACACCTTC. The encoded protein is CASSNQYQGLGYGYTF.

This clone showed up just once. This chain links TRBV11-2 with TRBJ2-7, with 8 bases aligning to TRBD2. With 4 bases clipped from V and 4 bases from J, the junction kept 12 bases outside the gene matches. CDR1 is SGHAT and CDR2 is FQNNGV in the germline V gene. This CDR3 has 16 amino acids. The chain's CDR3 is CASSYGGASGLYEQYF. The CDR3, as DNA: TGTGCCAGCAGCTATGGGGGGGCTAGCGGGCTATACGAGCAGTACTTC.

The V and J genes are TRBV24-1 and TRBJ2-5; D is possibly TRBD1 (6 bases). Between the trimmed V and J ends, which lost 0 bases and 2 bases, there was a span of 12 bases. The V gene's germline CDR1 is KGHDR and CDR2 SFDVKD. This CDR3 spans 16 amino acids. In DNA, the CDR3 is TGTGCCACCAGTGATTTGGTCAGGGGAACACAAGAGACCCAGTACTTC. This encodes CATSDLVRGTQETQYF.

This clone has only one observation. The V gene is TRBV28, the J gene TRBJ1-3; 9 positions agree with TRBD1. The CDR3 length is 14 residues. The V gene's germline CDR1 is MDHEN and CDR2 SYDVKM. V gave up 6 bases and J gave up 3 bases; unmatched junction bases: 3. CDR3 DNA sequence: TGTGCCAGCAGGAACAGGGGGCTTGGAAACACCATATATTTT. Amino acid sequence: CASRNRGLGNTIYF.

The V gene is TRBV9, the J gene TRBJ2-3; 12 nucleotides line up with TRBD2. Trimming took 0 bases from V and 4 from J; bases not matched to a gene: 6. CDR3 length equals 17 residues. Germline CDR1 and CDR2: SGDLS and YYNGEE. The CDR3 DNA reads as TGTGCCAGCAGCGTAGGCCCTAGCGGGAGGGCCCCAGATACGCAGTATTTT. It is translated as CASSVGPSGRAPDTQYF.

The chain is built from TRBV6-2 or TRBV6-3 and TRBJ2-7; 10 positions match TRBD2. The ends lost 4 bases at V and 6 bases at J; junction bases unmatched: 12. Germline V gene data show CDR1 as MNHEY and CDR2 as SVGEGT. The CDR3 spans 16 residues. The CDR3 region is CASSLLAGMGDGEQYF. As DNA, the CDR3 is TGTGCCAGCAGTTTACTAGCGGGGATGGGAGATGGCGAGCAGTACTTC.

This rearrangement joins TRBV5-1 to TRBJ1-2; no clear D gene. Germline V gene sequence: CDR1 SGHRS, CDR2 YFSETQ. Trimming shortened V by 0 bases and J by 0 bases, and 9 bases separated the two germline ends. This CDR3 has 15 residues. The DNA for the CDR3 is TGCGCCAGCAGCTTGGATGCAGGCGCTAACTATGGCTACACCTTC. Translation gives CASSLDAGANYGYTF.

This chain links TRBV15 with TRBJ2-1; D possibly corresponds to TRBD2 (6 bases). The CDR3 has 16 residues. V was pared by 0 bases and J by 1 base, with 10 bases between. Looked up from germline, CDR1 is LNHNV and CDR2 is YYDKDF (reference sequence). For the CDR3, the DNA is TGTGCCACCAGCAGAGAACTAGCTCGGTCCTACAATGAGCAGTTCTTC. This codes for CATSRELARSYNEQFF.

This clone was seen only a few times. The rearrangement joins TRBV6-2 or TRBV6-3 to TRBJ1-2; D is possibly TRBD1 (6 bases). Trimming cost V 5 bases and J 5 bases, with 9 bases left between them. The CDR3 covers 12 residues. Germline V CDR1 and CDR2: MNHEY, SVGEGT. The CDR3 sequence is CASSVTGYGYTF. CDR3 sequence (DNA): TGTGCCAGCAGTGTCACAGGGTATGGCTACACCTTC.